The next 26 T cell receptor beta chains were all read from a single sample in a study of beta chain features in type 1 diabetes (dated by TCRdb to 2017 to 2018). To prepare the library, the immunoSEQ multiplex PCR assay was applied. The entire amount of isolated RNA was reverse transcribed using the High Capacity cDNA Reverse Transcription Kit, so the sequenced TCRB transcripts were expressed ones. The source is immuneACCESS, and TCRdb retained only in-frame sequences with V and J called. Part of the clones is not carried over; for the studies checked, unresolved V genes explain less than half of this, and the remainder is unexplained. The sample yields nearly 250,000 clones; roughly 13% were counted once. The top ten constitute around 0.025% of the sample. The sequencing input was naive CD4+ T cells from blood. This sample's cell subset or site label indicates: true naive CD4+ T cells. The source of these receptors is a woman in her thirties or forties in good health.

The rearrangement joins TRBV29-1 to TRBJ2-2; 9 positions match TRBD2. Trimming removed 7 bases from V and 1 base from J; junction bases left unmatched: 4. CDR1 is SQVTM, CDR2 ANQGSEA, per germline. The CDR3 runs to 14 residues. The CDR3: CSGTSGLNTGELFF. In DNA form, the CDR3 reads TGCAGCGGCACTAGCGGGTTGAACACCGGGGAGCTGTTTTTT.

CDR3 in DNA: TGCGCCAGCAGCTTGGCGGGTGCGGGGGGATCGACTAGCACAGATACGCAGTATTTT. This codes for CASSLAGAGGSTSTDTQYF. This chain uses TRBV5-1 with TRBJ2-3, with 8 bases that match TRBD2. CDR3 length: 19 residues. The junction had 12 bases not matched to a gene; V was cut back by 0 bases and J by 0 bases. Germline lookup yields CDR1 SGHRS and CDR2 YFSETQ.

The CDR3 sequence: CASSLGLAGHYEQYF. CDR3 nucleotides: TGTGCCAGCAGCCTGGGACTAGCGGGACACTACGAGCAGTACTTC. This chain joins TRBV11-2 and TRBJ2-7, with 13 bases identical to TRBD2. The CDR3 consists of 15 residues. The trim removed 5 bases at V and 3 bases at J, leaving 4 bases unmatched. Per the germline V gene, CDR1 is SGHAT and CDR2 is FQNNGV.

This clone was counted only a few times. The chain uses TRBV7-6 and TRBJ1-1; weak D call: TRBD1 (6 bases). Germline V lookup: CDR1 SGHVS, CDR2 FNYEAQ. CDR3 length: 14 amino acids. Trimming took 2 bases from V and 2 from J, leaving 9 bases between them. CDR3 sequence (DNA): TGTGCCAGCAGCTTATGGACAGAAAACACTGAAGCTTTCTTT. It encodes CASSLWTENTEAFF.

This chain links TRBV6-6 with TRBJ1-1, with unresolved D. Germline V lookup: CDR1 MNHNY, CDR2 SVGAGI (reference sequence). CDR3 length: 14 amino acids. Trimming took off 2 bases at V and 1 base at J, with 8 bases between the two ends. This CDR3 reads CASSYDLPNTEAFF. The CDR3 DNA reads TGTGCCAGCAGTTACGACTTACCGAACACTGAAGCTTTCTTT.

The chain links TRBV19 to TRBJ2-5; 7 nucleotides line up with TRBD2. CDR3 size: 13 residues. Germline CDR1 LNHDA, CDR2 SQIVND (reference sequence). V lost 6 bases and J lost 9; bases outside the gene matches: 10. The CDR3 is CASSLLAATSQYF. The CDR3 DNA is TGTGCCAGTAGCCTCCTAGCGGCAACATCCCAGTACTTC.

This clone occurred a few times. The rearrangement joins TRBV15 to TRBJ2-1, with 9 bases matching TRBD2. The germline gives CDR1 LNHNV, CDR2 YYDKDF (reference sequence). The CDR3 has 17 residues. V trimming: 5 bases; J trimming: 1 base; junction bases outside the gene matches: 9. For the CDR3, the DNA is TGTGCCACCAGCGGGGGGGGAGCGGGGGGATCCTACAATGAGCAGTTCTTC. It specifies CATSGGGAGGSYNEQFF.

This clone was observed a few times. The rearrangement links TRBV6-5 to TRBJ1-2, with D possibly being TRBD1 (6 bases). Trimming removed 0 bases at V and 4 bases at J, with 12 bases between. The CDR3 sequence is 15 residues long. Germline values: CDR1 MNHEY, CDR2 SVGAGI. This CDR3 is CASSYSTGQSYGYTF. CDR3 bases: TGTGCCAGCAGTTACTCGACTGGACAGAGCTATGGCTACACCTTC.

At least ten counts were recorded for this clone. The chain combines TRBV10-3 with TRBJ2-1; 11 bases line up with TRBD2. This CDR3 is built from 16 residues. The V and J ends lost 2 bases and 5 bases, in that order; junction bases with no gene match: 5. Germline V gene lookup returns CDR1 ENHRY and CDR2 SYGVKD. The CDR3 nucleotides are TGTGCCATCAGTGAGACGATTAGCGGGGGGGACAATGAGCAGTTCTTC. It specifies CAISETISGGDNEQFF.

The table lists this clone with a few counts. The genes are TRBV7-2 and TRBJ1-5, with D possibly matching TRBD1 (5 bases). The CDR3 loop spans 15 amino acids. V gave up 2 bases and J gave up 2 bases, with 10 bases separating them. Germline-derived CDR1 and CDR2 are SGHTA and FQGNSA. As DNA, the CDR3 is TGTGCCAGCAGCTTAAGCCCGACAGGCAATCAGCCCCAGCATTTT. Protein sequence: CASSLSPTGNQPQHF. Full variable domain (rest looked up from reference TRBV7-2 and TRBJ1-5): GAGVSQSPSNKVTEKGKDVELRCDPISGHTALYWYRQSLGQGLEFLIYFQGNSAPDKSGLPSDRFSAERTGGSVSTLTIQRTQQEDSAVYLCASSLSPTGNQPQHFGDGTRLSIL.

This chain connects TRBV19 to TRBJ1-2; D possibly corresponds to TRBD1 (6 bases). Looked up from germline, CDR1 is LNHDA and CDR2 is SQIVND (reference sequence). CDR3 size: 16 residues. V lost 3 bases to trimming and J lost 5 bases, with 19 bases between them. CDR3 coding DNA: TGTGCCAGTAGTATCCAATCGGCAGGGGCCGTTTATGGCTACACCTTC. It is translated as CASSIQSAGAVYGYTF.

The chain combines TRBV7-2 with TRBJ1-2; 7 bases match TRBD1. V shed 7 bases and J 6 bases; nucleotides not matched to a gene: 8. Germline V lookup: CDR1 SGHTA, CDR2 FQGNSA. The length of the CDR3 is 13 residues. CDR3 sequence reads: CASKWTGQNGYTF. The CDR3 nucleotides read TGTGCCAGCAAGTGGACAGGCCAAAATGGCTACACCTTC.

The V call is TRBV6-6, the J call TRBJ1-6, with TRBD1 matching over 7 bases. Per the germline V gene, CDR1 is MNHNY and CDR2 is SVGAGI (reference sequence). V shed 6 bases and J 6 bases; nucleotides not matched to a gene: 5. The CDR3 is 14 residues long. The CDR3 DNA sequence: TGTGCCAGCAGCCTTACAGGGGCTAATTCACCCCTCCACTTT. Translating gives CASSLTGANSPLHF.

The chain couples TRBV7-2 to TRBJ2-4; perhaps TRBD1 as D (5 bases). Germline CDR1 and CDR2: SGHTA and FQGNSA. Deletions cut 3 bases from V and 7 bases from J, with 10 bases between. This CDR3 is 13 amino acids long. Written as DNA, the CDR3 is TGTGCCAGCAGCTTTGGGGCGAGGAACATTCAGTACTTC. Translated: CASSFGARNIQYF.

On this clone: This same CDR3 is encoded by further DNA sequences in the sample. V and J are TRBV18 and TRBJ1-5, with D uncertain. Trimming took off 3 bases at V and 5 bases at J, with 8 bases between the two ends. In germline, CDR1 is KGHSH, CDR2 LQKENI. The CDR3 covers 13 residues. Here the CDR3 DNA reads TGTGCCAGCTCACCCGGGAGGGATCAGCCCCAGCATTTT. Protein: CASSPGRDQPQHF.

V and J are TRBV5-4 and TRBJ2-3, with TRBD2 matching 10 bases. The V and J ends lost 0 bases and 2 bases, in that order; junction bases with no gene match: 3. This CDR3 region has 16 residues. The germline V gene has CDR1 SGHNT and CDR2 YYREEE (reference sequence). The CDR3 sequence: CASSLALAGATDTQYF. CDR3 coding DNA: TGTGCCAGCAGCTTGGCCCTAGCGGGGGCCACAGATACGCAGTATTTT.

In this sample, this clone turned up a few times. CDR3 region: CASSDRRPPYEQYF. CDR3 nucleotide sequence: TGTGCCAGCAGCGACCGGAGGCCCCCCTACGAGCAGTACTTC. The chain carries TRBV5-4 and TRBJ2-7; a weak D match, TRBD2 (5 bases). This CDR3 has 14 residues. Germline V gives CDR1 SGHNT, CDR2 YYREEE (reference sequence). V was clipped by 4 bases and J by 2 bases, with 13 bases between them.

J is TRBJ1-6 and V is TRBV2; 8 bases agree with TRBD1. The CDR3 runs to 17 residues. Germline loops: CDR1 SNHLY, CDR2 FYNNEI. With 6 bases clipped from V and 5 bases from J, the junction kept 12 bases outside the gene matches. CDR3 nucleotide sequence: TGTGCCAGCAGGGACCTAGGACAGGGCAGCGATAATTCACCCCTCCACTTT. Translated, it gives CASRDLGQGSDNSPLHF.

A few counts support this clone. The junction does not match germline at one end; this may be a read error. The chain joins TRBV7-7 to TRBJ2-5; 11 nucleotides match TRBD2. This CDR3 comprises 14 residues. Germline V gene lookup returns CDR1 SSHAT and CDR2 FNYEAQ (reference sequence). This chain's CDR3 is CASRAGLAEETQYF. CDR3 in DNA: TGTGCTAGCAGGGCGGGACTAGCGGAAGAGACCCAGTACTTC.

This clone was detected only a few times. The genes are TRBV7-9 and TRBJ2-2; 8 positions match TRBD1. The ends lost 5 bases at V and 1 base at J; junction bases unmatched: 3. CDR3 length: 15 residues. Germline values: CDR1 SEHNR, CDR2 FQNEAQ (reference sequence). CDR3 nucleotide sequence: TGTGCCAGCAGCCCCGACAGGGGGAACACCGGGGAGCTGTTTTTT. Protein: CASSPDRGNTGELFF.

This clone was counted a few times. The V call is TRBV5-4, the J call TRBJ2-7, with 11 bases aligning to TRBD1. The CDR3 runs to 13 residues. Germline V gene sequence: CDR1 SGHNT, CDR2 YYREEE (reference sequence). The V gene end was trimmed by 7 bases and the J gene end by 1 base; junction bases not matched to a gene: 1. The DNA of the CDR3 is TGTGCCAGCGGACAGGGGGCTTCCTACGAGCAGTACTTC. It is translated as CASGQGASYEQYF.

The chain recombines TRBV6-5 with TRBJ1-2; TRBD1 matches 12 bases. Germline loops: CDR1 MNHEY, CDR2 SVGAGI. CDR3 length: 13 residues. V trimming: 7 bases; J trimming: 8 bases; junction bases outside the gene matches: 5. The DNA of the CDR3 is TGTGCCAGCAAAAGGGGACAGGGGGCAGGCTACACCTTC. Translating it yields CASKRGQGAGYTF.

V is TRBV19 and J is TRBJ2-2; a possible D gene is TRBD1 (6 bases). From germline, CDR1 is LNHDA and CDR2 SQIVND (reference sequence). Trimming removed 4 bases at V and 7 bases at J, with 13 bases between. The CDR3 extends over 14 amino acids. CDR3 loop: CASSTGVLGGELFF. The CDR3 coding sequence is TGTGCCAGTAGTACAGGGGTCTTGGGCGGGGAGCTGTTTTTT.

Here the CDR3 DNA reads TGTGCCAGCAGCTTAGGGTTGAGCGTCCAAGAGACCCAGTACTTC. Protein product: CASSLGLSVQETQYF. This chain joins TRBV7-9 and TRBJ2-5; D is undetermined. The CDR3 totals 15 residues. V was shortened by 1 base and J by 1 base, with 10 bases between the two germline ends. Germline CDR1 reads SEHNR; CDR2 reads FQNEAQ (reference sequence).

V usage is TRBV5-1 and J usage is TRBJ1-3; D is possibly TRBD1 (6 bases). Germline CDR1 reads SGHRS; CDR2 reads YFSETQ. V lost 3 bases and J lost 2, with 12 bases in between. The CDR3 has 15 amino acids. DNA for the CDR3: TGCGCCAGCAGCTCCCTCGGGACAACTGGAAACACCATATATTTT. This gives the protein CASSSLGTTGNTIYF.

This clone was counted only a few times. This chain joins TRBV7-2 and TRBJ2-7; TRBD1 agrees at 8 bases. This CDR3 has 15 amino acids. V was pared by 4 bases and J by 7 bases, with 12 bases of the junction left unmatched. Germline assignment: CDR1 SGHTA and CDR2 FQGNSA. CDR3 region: CASSYSGTGTEEQYF. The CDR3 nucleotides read TGTGCCAGCAGCTATTCCGGGACAGGCACAGAGGAGCAGTACTTC.